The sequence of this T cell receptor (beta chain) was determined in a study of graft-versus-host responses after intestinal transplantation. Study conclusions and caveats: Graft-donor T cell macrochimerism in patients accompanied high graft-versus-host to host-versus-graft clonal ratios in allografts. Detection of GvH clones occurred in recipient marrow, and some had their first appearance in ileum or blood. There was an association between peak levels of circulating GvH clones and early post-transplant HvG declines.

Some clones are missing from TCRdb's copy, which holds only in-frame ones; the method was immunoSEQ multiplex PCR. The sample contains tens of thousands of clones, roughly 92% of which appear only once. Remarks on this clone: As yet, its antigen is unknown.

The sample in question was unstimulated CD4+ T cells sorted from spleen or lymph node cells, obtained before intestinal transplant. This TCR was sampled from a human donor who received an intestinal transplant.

The CDR3 region is CASSIVGEETQYF. DNA of the CDR3: TGTGCCAGTAGTATAGTTGGGGAAGAGACCCAGTACTTC. The chain couples TRBV19 to TRBJ2-5; D is unclear. V was pared by 1 base and J by 3 bases, with 6 bases between. The CDR3 is made up of 13 amino acids. Germline CDR1 LNHDA, CDR2 SQIVND (reference sequence).